This is a list of T cell receptor beta chains from one sample in a study of blood T cell repertoires in COVID-19. Sequenced by immunoSEQ multiplex PCR; TCRdb stores in-frame clones only, minus some. This sample carries approximately 240,000 clones, approximately 90% of them seen once, and the ten largest clones take approximately 2.1%. The sequencing input was peripheral blood. These receptor sequences come from a woman aged 35 to 49 who had recovered from COVID-19. CDR3s include the opening cysteine and the closing phenylalanine or tryptophan. Each record gives: CDR3 DNA, CDR3 protein, J gene, V gene, D gene, clone size. The D gene is left open where the match is weak. Where a row states a size, it is once, few, many or the class of an expanded clone; other rows omit it.

CDR3 DNA: TGTGCCAGCATGCTTGACAGATCGAACACCGGGGAGCTGTTTTTT; CDR3 protein: CASMLDRSNTGELFF; J gene: TRBJ2-2; V gene: TRBV2; D gene: NA; clone size: NA
CDR3 DNA: TGTGCCAGCAGCTTAATGGGGGGGCGGAACACCGGGGAGCTGTTTTTT; CDR3 protein: CASSLMGGRNTGELFF; J gene: TRBJ2-2; V gene: TRBV7-3; D gene: NA; clone size: NA
CDR3 DNA: TGTGCCAGTAGCCTAGCACCCTCACCCACAGATACGCAGTATTTT; CDR3 protein: CASSLAPSPTDTQYF; J gene: TRBJ2-3; V gene: TRBV6-5; D gene: NA; clone size: NA
CDR3 DNA: TGTGCCAGCAGCTTGGGGCCGGGACAGGGTAATTCACCCCTCCACTTT; CDR3 protein: CASSLGPGQGNSPLHF; J gene: TRBJ1-6; V gene: TRBV5-6; D gene: TRBD1; clone size: NA
CDR3 DNA: TGTGCCTGGAGTGTACAGGCGGAGGGTAGAAGCACAGATACGCAGTATTTT; CDR3 protein: CAWSVQAEGRSTDTQYF; J gene: TRBJ2-3; V gene: TRBV30; D gene: NA; clone size: few
CDR3 DNA: TGCGCCAGCAGCGTGACAGGGGTGAGCACTGAAGCTTTCTTT; CDR3 protein: CASSVTGVSTEAFF; J gene: TRBJ1-1; V gene: TRBV5-1; D gene: TRBD1; clone size: NA
CDR3 DNA: TGTGCCAGCAGCCAAGAACAGGGTCCGACAATAGGAGAGACCCAGTACTTC; CDR3 protein: CASSQEQGPTIGETQYF; J gene: TRBJ2-5; V gene: TRBV3-1/TRBV3-2; D gene: NA; clone size: NA
CDR3 DNA: TGTGCCAGCAGAGCCGGGACAGGGGGACTCGAGCAGTACTTC; CDR3 protein: CASRAGTGGLEQYF; J gene: TRBJ2-7; V gene: TRBV28; D gene: TRBD1; clone size: NA
CDR3 DNA: TGTGCCAGCTCACCCTATTCGGGACAGAGCACAGATACGCAGTATTTT; CDR3 protein: CASSPYSGQSTDTQYF; J gene: TRBJ2-3; V gene: TRBV18; D gene: TRBD1; clone size: NA
CDR3 DNA: TGTGCCAGTAGTATGGGGGGGGAGGCCAAAAACATTCAGTACTTC; CDR3 protein: CASSMGGEAKNIQYF; J gene: TRBJ2-4; V gene: TRBV19; D gene: TRBD2; clone size: NA
CDR3 DNA: TGTGCCAGCAGCTTAGAAGGCGGGGTGAACACTGAAGCTTTCTTT; CDR3 protein: CASSLEGGVNTEAFF; J gene: TRBJ1-1; V gene: TRBV11-3; D gene: NA; clone size: many
CDR3 DNA: TGCGCCAGCAGCCAGAAGCAAAAGGGACAGATGAGAACTAATGAAAAACTGTTTTTT; CDR3 protein: CASSQKQKGQMRTNEKLFF; J gene: TRBJ1-4; V gene: TRBV5-1; D gene: TRBD1; clone size: NA
CDR3 DNA: TGTGCCAGTTCGGGAGTAATGAAAGGGATTCCCCAGCATTTT; CDR3 protein: CASSGVMKGIPQHF; J gene: TRBJ1-5; V gene: TRBV2; D gene: NA; clone size: NA
CDR3 DNA: TGTGCCAGTAGTATACCCCAGTCCCCGAAAGGCTACACCTTC; CDR3 protein: CASSIPQSPKGYTF; J gene: TRBJ1-2; V gene: TRBV19; D gene: NA; clone size: few
CDR3 DNA: TGTGCCAGTAGTATATCTAGCGGGAGCACCGGGGAGCTGTTTTTT; CDR3 protein: CASSISSGSTGELFF; J gene: TRBJ2-2; V gene: TRBV19; D gene: TRBD2; clone size: NA
CDR3 DNA: TGTGCCATCAGTGAGTCGGGGCAGGGTTTCCACGAGCAGTACTTC; CDR3 protein: CAISESGQGFHEQYF; J gene: TRBJ2-7; V gene: TRBV10-3; D gene: NA; clone size: NA
CDR3 DNA: TGTGCCAGCAGCTCATACGGACAGGGGGAGACCCAGTACTTC; CDR3 protein: CASSSYGQGETQYF; J gene: TRBJ2-5; V gene: TRBV7-2; D gene: TRBD1; clone size: NA
CDR3 DNA: TGCGCCAGCAGCCCACAGGGGATGAGGACAGATACGCAGTATTTT; CDR3 protein: CASSPQGMRTDTQYF; J gene: TRBJ2-3; V gene: TRBV4-3; D gene: TRBD1; clone size: NA
CDR3 DNA: TGTGCCAGCAGCGCGCGGGGGAACACCGGGGAGCTGTTTTTT; CDR3 protein: CASSARGNTGELFF; J gene: TRBJ2-2; V gene: TRBV9; D gene: NA; clone size: NA
CDR3 DNA: TGTGCCAGCAGCCGCGAGGGGGCTTATGGCTACACCTTC; CDR3 protein: CASSREGAYGYTF; J gene: TRBJ1-2; V gene: TRBV7-9; D gene: TRBD1; clone size: NA
CDR3 DNA: TGCGCCAGCAGCCAAGAAAGGCAGGGGAGCAACGAGCAGTACTTC; CDR3 protein: CASSQERQGSNEQYF; J gene: TRBJ2-7; V gene: TRBV4-3; D gene: NA; clone size: NA
CDR3 DNA: TGTGCCAGCAGCTTAGACTACAGTATGAACACTGAAGCTTTCTTT; CDR3 protein: CASSLDYSMNTEAFF; J gene: TRBJ1-1; V gene: TRBV11-2; D gene: NA; clone size: NA
CDR3 DNA: TGCGCCAGCAGCAGAGGCGAGGGGGTGTACGAGCAGTACTTC; CDR3 protein: CASSRGEGVYEQYF; J gene: TRBJ2-7; V gene: TRBV5-1; D gene: NA; clone size: NA
CDR3 DNA: TGTGCCACCAGGGCGACAGATACGCAGTATTTT; CDR3 protein: CATRATDTQYF; J gene: TRBJ2-3; V gene: TRBV19; D gene: NA; clone size: NA
CDR3 DNA: TGTGCCAGCAGCCAAGCCCCAGGGGGCAATCAGCCCCAGCATTTT; CDR3 protein: CASSQAPGGNQPQHF; J gene: TRBJ1-5; V gene: TRBV3-1/TRBV3-2; D gene: NA; clone size: NA
CDR3 DNA: TGTGCCAGCAGCTTAGAGTGGACTGAATACGAGCAGTACTTC; CDR3 protein: CASSLEWTEYEQYF; J gene: TRBJ2-7; V gene: TRBV7-9; D gene: NA; clone size: NA
CDR3 DNA: TGTGCCAGCAGTATCGGACAGGGGAGTGGCTACACCTTC; CDR3 protein: CASSIGQGSGYTF; J gene: TRBJ1-2; V gene: TRBV12-3/TRBV12-4; D gene: TRBD1; clone size: NA
CDR3 DNA: TGTGCCAGCAGCGTTTTTACAGGTCACGAGCAGTACTTC; CDR3 protein: CASSVFTGHEQYF; J gene: TRBJ2-7; V gene: TRBV25-1; D gene: NA; clone size: NA
CDR3 DNA: TGTGCCAGCAGCGTAGGGGGGACAGGGGTCTACGAGCAGTACTTC; CDR3 protein: CASSVGGTGVYEQYF; J gene: TRBJ2-7; V gene: TRBV9; D gene: TRBD1; clone size: NA
CDR3 DNA: TGTGCCAGCAGCCCGGGTGCGGGGGCGAGAGAGCAGTACTTC; CDR3 protein: CASSPGAGAREQYF; J gene: TRBJ2-7; V gene: TRBV7-2; D gene: NA; clone size: NA
CDR3 DNA: TGTGCCAGCAGCCCCCGACAGGGGAATAGGGAGCTGTTTTTT; CDR3 protein: CASSPRQGNRELFF; J gene: TRBJ2-2; V gene: TRBV7-9; D gene: TRBD1; clone size: NA
CDR3 DNA: TGTGCCACCAGTGATTTAGGGGAACCTAATGAGCAGTTCTTC; CDR3 protein: CATSDLGEPNEQFF; J gene: TRBJ2-1; V gene: TRBV24-1; D gene: NA; clone size: NA
CDR3 DNA: TGCGCCAGCAGCCTCCAACTAGCGGGAGGGCCGGGTGAGACCCAGTACTTC; CDR3 protein: CASSLQLAGGPGETQYF; J gene: TRBJ2-5; V gene: TRBV4-3; D gene: TRBD2; clone size: NA
CDR3 DNA: TGTGCCAGCAGCCTTCGCCGAAACAGGGGTTCTCCCTACGAGCAGTACTTC; CDR3 protein: CASSLRRNRGSPYEQYF; J gene: TRBJ2-7; V gene: TRBV13; D gene: TRBD1; clone size: NA
CDR3 DNA: TGTGCCAGTATGGGGACTAGCGGGAGGGCCTTGGTTGGAGAGCAGTTCTTC; CDR3 protein: CASMGTSGRALVGEQFF; J gene: TRBJ2-1; V gene: TRBV19; D gene: TRBD2; clone size: NA
CDR3 DNA: TGCAGCGTGGCGACTGGGGGCCGTTACGTCTACGAGCAGTACTTC; CDR3 protein: CSVATGGRYVYEQYF; J gene: TRBJ2-7; V gene: TRBV29-1; D gene: NA; clone size: NA
CDR3 DNA: TGTGCCACCAGCAGAGATCGTCCCAGGGGAACCCACGAGCAGTACTTC; CDR3 protein: CATSRDRPRGTHEQYF; J gene: TRBJ2-7; V gene: TRBV15; D gene: NA; clone size: NA
CDR3 DNA: TGTGCCAGCAGCCCATACTCCGGGACAGGGAGACACGGCTACACCTTC; CDR3 protein: CASSPYSGTGRHGYTF; J gene: TRBJ1-2; V gene: TRBV7-8; D gene: TRBD1; clone size: once
CDR3 DNA: TGTGCCAGCAGCCTACGATGGGACAGAGTCTCCTACGAGCAGTACTTC; CDR3 protein: CASSLRWDRVSYEQYF; J gene: TRBJ2-7; V gene: TRBV7-2; D gene: TRBD1; clone size: NA
CDR3 DNA: TGTGCCAGCCTAAACCGCGTCGGGAGGGTTCCCTACGAGCAGTACTTC; CDR3 protein: CASLNRVGRVPYEQYF; J gene: TRBJ2-7; V gene: TRBV25-1; D gene: TRBD2; clone size: NA
CDR3 DNA: TGTGCCAGCAGCTTTGACAGACGGGAGACCCAGTACTTC; CDR3 protein: CASSFDRRETQYF; J gene: TRBJ2-5; V gene: TRBV7-2; D gene: NA; clone size: NA
CDR3 DNA: TGTGCCAGCAGTAGGGGACAGGGGGGCTACACCTTC; CDR3 protein: CASSRGQGGYTF; J gene: TRBJ1-2; V gene: TRBV27; D gene: TRBD1; clone size: NA
CDR3 DNA: TGCGCCAGCAGTGAGTCAGGGGACACAGCCAAAAACATTCAGTACTTC; CDR3 protein: CASSESGDTAKNIQYF; J gene: TRBJ2-4; V gene: TRBV10-1; D gene: NA; clone size: NA
CDR3 DNA: TGTGCCAGCACCTTACAGGGGATGGGTGATACGCAGTATTTT; CDR3 protein: CASTLQGMGDTQYF; J gene: TRBJ2-3; V gene: TRBV27; D gene: TRBD1; clone size: NA